This T cell receptor beta chain was observed in a study of blood T cell repertoires in COVID-19. As processed by the authors: Cell counts per sample came from amplifying reference gene primers. Sequencing was performed with immunoSEQ multiplex PCR; in TCRdb, only in-frame clones are kept and a portion is missing. That table supplies the V and J calls and clone size; D and trimming were determined from the DNA. This table holds some 300,000 clones, almost 90% found once. Seattle's cohort entered during active infection and was followed longitudinally. Germline CDR1 is SGHDT and CDR2 is YYEEEE. V was shortened by 1 base and J by 0 bases, with 9 bases between the two germline ends. This CDR3 has 15 amino acids.

This chain connects TRBV5-6 to TRBJ2-3; unclear D gene. This clonotype was sampled from a middle-aged woman with COVID-19, enrolled during active disease. The sequencing input was peripheral blood. The CDR3 loop reads CASSLPGTSTDTQYF. DNA of the CDR3: TGTGCCAGCAGCTTGCCAGGAACAAGCACAGATACGCAGTATTTT.